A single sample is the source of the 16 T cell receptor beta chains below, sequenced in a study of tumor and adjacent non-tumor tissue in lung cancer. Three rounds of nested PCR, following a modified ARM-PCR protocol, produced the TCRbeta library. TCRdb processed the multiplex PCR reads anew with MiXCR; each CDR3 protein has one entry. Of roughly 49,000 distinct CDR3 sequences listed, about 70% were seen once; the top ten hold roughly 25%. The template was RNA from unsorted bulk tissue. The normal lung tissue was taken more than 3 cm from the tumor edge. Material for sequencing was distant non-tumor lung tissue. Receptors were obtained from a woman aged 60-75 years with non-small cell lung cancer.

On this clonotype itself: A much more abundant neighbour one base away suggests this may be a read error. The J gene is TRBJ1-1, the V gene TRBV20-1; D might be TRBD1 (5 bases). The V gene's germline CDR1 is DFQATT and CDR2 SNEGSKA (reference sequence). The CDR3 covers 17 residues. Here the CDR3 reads CSAPVRGQTPLNIEAFF. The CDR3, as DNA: TGCAGTGCCCCAGTCCGGGGCCAAACACCCCTGAACATTGAAGCTTTCTTT.

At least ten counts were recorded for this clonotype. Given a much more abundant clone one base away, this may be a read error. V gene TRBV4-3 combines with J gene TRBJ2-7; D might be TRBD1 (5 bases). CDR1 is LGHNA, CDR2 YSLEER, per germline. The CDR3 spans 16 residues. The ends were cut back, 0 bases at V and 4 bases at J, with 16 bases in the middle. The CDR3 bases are TGCGCCAGCAGCCAAGATCGGCCAGGGCAGGGTTACGAGCAGTACTTC. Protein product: CASSQDRPGQGYEQYF.

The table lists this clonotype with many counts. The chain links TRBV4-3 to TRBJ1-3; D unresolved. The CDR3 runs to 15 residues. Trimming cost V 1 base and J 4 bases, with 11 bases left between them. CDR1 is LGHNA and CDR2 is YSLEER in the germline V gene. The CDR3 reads CASSQAWGSGNTIYF. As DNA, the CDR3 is TGCGCCAGCAGCCAAGCATGGGGTTCCGGAAACACCATATATTTT.

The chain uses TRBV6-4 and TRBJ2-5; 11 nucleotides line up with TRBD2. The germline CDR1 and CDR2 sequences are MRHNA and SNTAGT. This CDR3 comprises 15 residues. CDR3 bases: TGTGCTACCAGACCGGGACTAGCGGACCAAGAGACCCAGTACTTC. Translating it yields CATRPGLADQETQYF.

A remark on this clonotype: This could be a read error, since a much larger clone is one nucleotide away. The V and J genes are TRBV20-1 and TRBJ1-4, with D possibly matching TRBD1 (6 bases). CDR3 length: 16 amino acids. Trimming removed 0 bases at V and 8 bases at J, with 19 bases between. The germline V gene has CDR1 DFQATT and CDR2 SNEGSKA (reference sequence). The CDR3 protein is CSARDGGGWELEKLFF. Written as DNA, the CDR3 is TGCAGTGCTAGAGACGGAGGGGGTTGGGAATTAGAAAAACTGTTTTTT.

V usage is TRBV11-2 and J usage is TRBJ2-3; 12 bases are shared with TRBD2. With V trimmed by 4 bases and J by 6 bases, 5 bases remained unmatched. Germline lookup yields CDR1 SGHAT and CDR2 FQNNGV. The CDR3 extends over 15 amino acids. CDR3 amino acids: CASSSGLAGYDTQYF. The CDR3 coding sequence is TGTGCCAGCAGCTCAGGACTAGCGGGATACGATACGCAGTATTTT.

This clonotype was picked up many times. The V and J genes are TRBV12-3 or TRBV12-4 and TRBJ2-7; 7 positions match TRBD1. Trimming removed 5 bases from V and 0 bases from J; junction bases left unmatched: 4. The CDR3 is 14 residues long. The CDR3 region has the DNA TGTGCCAGCAGTAAAACAGGGGACTCCTACGAGCAGTACTTC. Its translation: CASSKTGDSYEQYF.

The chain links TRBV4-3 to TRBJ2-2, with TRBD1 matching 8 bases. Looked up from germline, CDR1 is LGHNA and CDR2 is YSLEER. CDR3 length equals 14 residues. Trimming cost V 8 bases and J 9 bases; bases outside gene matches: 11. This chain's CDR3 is CASSGTGGTRELFF. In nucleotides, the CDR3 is TGCGCCAGCTCCGGGACAGGAGGGACCAGGGAGCTGTTTTTT.

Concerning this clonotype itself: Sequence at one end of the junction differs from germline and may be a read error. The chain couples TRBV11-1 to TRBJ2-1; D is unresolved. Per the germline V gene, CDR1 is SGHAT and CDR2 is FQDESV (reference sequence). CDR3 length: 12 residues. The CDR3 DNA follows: TGTGCCAGCAGCTTTCGTGGGTTCAAGCAGCTCTTC. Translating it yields CASSFRGFKQLF.

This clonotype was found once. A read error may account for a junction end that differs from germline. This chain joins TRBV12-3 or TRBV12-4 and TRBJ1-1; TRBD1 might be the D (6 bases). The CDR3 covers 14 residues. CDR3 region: CASSRRPQGLEAFF. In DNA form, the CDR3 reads TGTGCAAGCAGTCGGAGACCCCAGGGGCTTGAAGCTTTCTTT.

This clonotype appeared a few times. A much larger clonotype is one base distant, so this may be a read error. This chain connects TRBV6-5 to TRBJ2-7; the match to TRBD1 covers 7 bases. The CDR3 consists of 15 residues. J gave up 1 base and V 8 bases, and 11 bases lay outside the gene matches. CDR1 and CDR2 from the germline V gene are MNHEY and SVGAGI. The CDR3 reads CASGAAWGQSYEQYF. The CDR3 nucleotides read TGTGCCAGCGGTGCGGCGTGGGGACAGTCCTACGAGCAGTACTTC.

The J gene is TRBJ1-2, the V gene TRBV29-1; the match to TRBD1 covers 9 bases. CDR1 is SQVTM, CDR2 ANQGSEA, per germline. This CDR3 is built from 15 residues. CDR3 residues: CNVEDRDRGNYGYTF. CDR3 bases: TGCAATGTTGAAGATCGAGACAGGGGGAATTATGGCTACACCTTC.

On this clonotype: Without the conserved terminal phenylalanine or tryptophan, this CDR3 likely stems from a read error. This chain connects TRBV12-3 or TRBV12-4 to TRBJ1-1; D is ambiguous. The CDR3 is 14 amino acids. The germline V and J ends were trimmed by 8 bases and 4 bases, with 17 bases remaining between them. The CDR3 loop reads CASAPRPESTEAFY. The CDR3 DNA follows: TGTGCCAGCGCGCCCCGCCCGGAGAGCACTGAAGCTTTCTAT.

CDR3 sequence: CSQRTRQGHEKLFF. The CDR3 DNA reads as TGCAGCCAAAGAACAAGACAGGGTCATGAAAAACTGTTTTTT. The V call is TRBV29-1, the J call TRBJ1-4; 7 bases are shared with TRBD1. The J segment lost 6 bases and the V segment lost 8 bases, leaving 12 bases of the junction unmatched. Germline-derived CDR1 and CDR2 are SQVTM and ANQGSEA. The CDR3 has 14 residues. Using reference TRBV29-1 and TRBJ1-4 for the parts outside the CDR3, the full variable domain is SAVISQKPSRDICQRGTSLTIQCQVDSQVTMMFWYRQQPGQSLTLIATANQGSEATYESGFVIDKFPISRPNLTFSTLTVSNMSPEDSSIYLCSQRTRQGHEKLFFGSGTQLSVL.

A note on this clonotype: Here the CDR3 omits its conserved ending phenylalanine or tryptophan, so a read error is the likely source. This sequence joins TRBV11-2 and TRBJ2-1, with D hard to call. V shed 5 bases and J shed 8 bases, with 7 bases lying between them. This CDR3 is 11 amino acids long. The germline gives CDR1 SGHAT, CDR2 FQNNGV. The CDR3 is CASSLQYEQFL. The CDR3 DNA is TGTGCCAGCAGCCTCCAGTATGAGCAGTTCCTC.

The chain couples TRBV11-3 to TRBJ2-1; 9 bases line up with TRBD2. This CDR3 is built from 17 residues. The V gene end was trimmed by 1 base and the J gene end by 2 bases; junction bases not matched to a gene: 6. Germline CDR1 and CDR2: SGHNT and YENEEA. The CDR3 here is CASSLGVAGGPYNEQFF. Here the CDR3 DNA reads TGTGCCAGCAGCTTAGGGGTGGCGGGAGGGCCCTACAATGAGCAGTTCTTC.